The source of this T cell receptor beta chain is a study of blood T cell repertoires in COVID-19 (dated by TCRdb to the early 2020s). Background on the whole study: Samples covering the acute and convalescent phases of COVID-19 were provided by collaborators in the United States, Italy and Spain. Samples came from the ongoing ImmuneRACE study (first 160 participants) plus 1,254 subjects from 6 global collaborators. Subjects who had been exposed to COVID-19, were actively infected with it, or had recovered from it provided the deeply sampled blood TCRbeta repertoires that made up the dataset. A freely available public database, intended as a resource for researchers studying the immune response to SARS-CoV-2, is where the repertoires were released. The material from the prospective study consisted of cDNA or gDNA derived from T cells, B-cell-depleted T cells, or PBMCs. Nearly every sample came with metadata listing a de-identified subject ID, COVID-19 status, age in years and sex. HLA class I and class II types, where available, came from metadata supplied by the sample provider rather than from assay-based typing.

V loses 4 bases, J loses 4 bases, and the germline ends lie 10 bases apart. From the cysteine up to the phenylalanine, the CDR3 has a length of 13 residues. The sequence is cut down to CDR3 DNA, 39 bases in frame from base 1. CDR1 and CDR2, per the germline V gene (reference sequence), are LNHDA and SQIVND. A remark on this clone: The antigen it binds to is not known. No base quality information exists; no much larger clone differs at one position.

One collaborating source in Seattle enrolled patients while the patients were actively infected and followed the patients over time throughout the course of disease. Each collaborating institution followed its own protocols to collect whole blood in K2EDTA tubes. Collaborator samples were shipped for TCRbeta analysis as frozen whole blood, isolated PBMCs, or DNA extracted from either sample type. What the study reported, not specific to this receptor: How much clinical and demographic metadata was included differed by source and by participant, and the metadata was provided uncurated.

The immunoSEQ Assay, a bias-controlled multiplex PCR, was used to amplify TCRbeta CDR3 regions from genomic DNA. The authors' pipeline ran thus. The number of nucleated cells in each sample was estimated by amplification of reference gene primers within the assay. To quantify the absolute abundance of each unique TCRbeta CDR3 rearrangement, sequence reads were collapsed and filtered. For each sample, productive Simpson clonality was calculated as the square root of Simpson's diversity index across productive rearrangements. What TCRdb holds here is the immuneACCESS table cut down to in-frame rearrangements. Part of the clones is not present; checked against another copy, under half of the missing clones reflect an unresolved V gene, and the others are unexplained. V, J and clone size are those of that table, while D and trimming were read from the DNA. This sample holds roughly 130,000 clones; 88% were observed only once. The top ten constitute 2.5% to 3% of the sample.

The sequencing sample was made of peripheral blood. The chain is made from TRBV19 and TRBJ1-1; D gene: possibly TRBD1, on 5 matching bases. The receptor was isolated from a human donor with COVID-19, enrolled during active disease. The donor label of this sample is uncertain. The CDR3 region: CASSTQGATEAFF. The DNA is as follows: TGTGCCAGTAGTACCCAAGGGGCCACTGAAGCTTTCTTT.